The next 9 T cell receptor beta chains were all read from a single sample in a study of memory CD4+ T cells and cytomegalovirus serostatus. Some clones are missing from TCRdb's copy, which holds only in-frame ones; the method was immunoSEQ multiplex PCR. The sample shows about 56,000 clones, about 81% of them seen only once. Single viable CD3+CD4+CD8-CD45RO+ cells were sorted as the memory CD4+ T cells. What was sequenced was memory CD4+ T cells from blood. The origin of the receptors is an adult in good health and CMV-seronegative.

The V and J genes are TRBV10-3 and TRBJ2-3; 10 positions agree with TRBD2. Germline loops: CDR1 ENHRY, CDR2 SYGVKD. The J segment lost 0 bases and the V segment lost 5 bases, leaving 2 bases of the junction unmatched. There are 15 residues in the CDR3. Written as DNA, the CDR3 is TGTGCCATCAGTAGCGGGGGGGCTAGCACAGATACGCAGTATTTT. Encoded protein: CAISSGGASTDTQYF.

J is TRBJ2-5 and V is TRBV9; D tentatively fits TRBD1 or TRBD2 (5 bases each). V shed 0 bases and J shed 9 bases, with 6 bases lying between them. The V gene's germline CDR1 is SGDLS and CDR2 YYNGEE. This CDR3 region has 11 residues. The CDR3 nucleotides are TGTGCCAGCAGCGTAGGAGGGGCCCAGTACTTC. It translates to CASSVGGAQYF.

The chain is built from TRBV6-6 and TRBJ1-1, with D tentatively TRBD1 (6 bases). The CDR3 length is 13 residues. The V gene lost 6 bases and the J gene lost 10 bases, with 18 bases spanning the gap. Germline loops: CDR1 MNHNY, CDR2 SVGAGI (reference sequence). Here the CDR3 reads CASSGGARDRAFF. The DNA for the CDR3 is TGTGCCAGCAGCGGGGGGGCCCGAGACCGAGCTTTCTTT.

The CDR3 spells CASSLLTGTDVNTEAFF. In DNA form, the CDR3 reads TGTGCCAGCAGTTTACTGACCGGGACCGACGTGAACACTGAAGCTTTCTTT. The chain links TRBV28 to TRBJ1-1; a weak D match, TRBD1 (5 bases). The CDR3 spans 17 residues. Trimming removed 2 bases at V and 0 bases at J, with 16 bases between. Germline V gene sequence: CDR1 MDHEN, CDR2 SYDVKM.

The chain joins TRBV6-1 to TRBJ2-3; D is unclear. V lost 2 bases and J lost 2, with 11 bases in between. The germline gives CDR1 MNHNS, CDR2 SASEGT. CDR3 length: 15 residues. The CDR3 coding sequence is TGTGCCAGCAGTGAACGTACGGGTTACACAGATACGCAGTATTTT. Protein sequence: CASSERTGYTDTQYF.

Concerning this clone itself: This sample includes further DNA sequences coding for the same CDR3. The chain couples TRBV11-2 to TRBJ2-1; D gene uncertain. Germline V gives CDR1 SGHAT, CDR2 FQNNGV. The CDR3 is 12 residues long. With 7 bases removed from V and 5 bases from J, the gap between germline ends came to 9 bases. Here the CDR3 reads CASTGRNNEQFF. Written as DNA, the CDR3 is TGTGCCAGCACGGGCAGGAACAATGAGCAGTTCTTC.

V and J are TRBV19 and TRBJ2-3, with 7 bases identical to TRBD1. V dropped 5 bases and J dropped 0; count of bases not matched to a gene: 8. The CDR3 extends over 16 amino acids. CDR1 and CDR2 from the germline V gene are LNHDA and SQIVND (reference sequence). The CDR3 protein is CASSSRQGPSTDTQYF. In DNA form, the CDR3 reads TGTGCCAGTAGTTCCCGACAGGGCCCTAGCACAGATACGCAGTATTTT.

The rearrangement links TRBV29-1 to TRBJ2-3; D is perhaps TRBD2 (5 bases). Trimming took 8 bases from V and 6 from J, leaving 15 bases between them. Germline CDR1 SQVTM, CDR2 ANQGSEA. This CDR3 has 12 residues. CDR3 protein: CSTRTGVDTQYF. CDR3 bases: TGCAGCACGCGGACCGGGGTGGATACGCAGTATTTT.

The chain has TRBV6-1 and TRBJ1-1; D remains ambiguous. The CDR3 runs 13 residues. In germline, CDR1 is MNHNS, CDR2 SASEGT. V was trimmed by 1 base and J by 6 bases, leaving 9 bases between them. The CDR3 DNA reads as TGTGCCAGCAGTGAAGGGGGTACCGCTGAAGCTTTCTTT. This translates into CASSEGGTAEAFF.